The clone carrying this T cell receptor beta chain was observed many times. Its antigen is unidentified. The entry originates in a study of T cells in Graves' hyperthyroidism and ophthalmopathy. Study-wide findings and caveats: Blood also showed most of the thyroid clonotypes that were expanded above 0.001.

Amplified TCR beta CDR3 regions came from RNA transcripts. A first-round RT-PCR of the TCR CDR3 used the HTBI primer set. TCRdb used MiXCR to reprocess the multiplex PCR reads, holding one entry per CDR3 protein. The sample yields roughly 800,000 distinct CDR3 sequences, approximately 40% seen once. Material: blood. This receptor was identified in a man in his late teens or twenties with Graves' hyperthyroidism.

The CDR3 nucleotides read TGTGCCAGCAGTGCGGACGGGGGAACCTACGAGCAGTACTTC. Encoded protein: CASSADGGTYEQYF. V is TRBV25-1 and J is TRBJ2-7, with a tentative D call TRBD2 (6 bases). V lost 4 bases, J lost 2 bases, and 12 bases lay in between. CDR1 and CDR2 from the germline V gene are MGHDK and SYGVNS. This CDR3 has 14 residues.